The rows below give T cell receptor beta chains drawn from one sample of a study of metastatic and nonmetastatic thyroid tumors. TCRdb re-called the PCR reads through MiXCR. The sample has under 45,000 clones; 25% to 35% are singletons. The sample taken for sequencing was blood. The receptors here all came from a male donor with papillary thyroid cancer or a benign thyroid nodule (not recorded which). Some clones in this sample may be carry-over from other donors' samples. CDR3s leave out the opening cysteine and the closing phenylalanine or tryptophan. Expanded clones get a size class; other rows say once, few or many, or leave the size out.

>TRBV6-1|many|TRBJ1-1
ASTARENTEAF
>TRBV20-1|many|TRBJ2-2
SAPRDSSTGELF
>TRBV28|many|TRBJ1-2
ASSKALNYGYT
>TRBV2|-|TRBJ2-1
GSSEEDWGFPNEQF
>TRBV19|-|TRBJ2-5
ASSILPVFQENQY
>TRBV11-2|many|TRBJ2-1
ASSLGLDAKQF
>TRBV20-1|-|TRBJ2-1
SASRTSGGNEQF
>TRBV2|many|TRBJ2-7
ALTGSGKSPYEQY
>TRBV27|few|TRBJ2-7
ASRDRLRKQY
>TRBV18|-|TRBJ2-6
ASSPKGTNVLT
>TRBV27|few|TRBJ1-6
ASSPRAPTGFNSPLH
>TRBV20-1|-|TRBJ1-2
SASGSYGYT
>TRBV7-2|-|TRBJ2-3
ASSLMTSERGY
>TRBV28|few|TRBJ1-2
ASSWTAGSRYGYT
>TRBV5-1|many|TRBJ1-2
ASSGGQGDYGYT
>TRBV19|few|TRBJ2-1
ASSAGLAENEQF
>TRBV30|-|TRBJ1-2
AWKNRDSSYGYT
>TRBV7-3|many|TRBJ1-2
ASSPQAGTGAGYT
>TRBV7-8|many|TRBJ1-2
ASSLSGAQGYGYT
>TRBV18|-|TRBJ1-2
ASSPPGNYGYT
>TRBV7-7|many|TRBJ1-1
ASSLTPNTEAF
>TRBV6-4|many|TRBJ2-1
ASSDDTSGGSEQF
>TRBV6-6|-|TRBJ1-5
ASSYSGTGGNQPKH
>TRBV2|many|TRBJ1-4
ASSAGRSLEKLF
>TRBV6-1|few|TRBJ1-3
ASTIGSRSGNTIY
>TRBV7-8|few|TRBJ2-7
ASSLGAEQY
>TRBV7-2|-|TRBJ1-5
ASSSNRGEGAQH
>TRBV7-9|-|TRBJ1-1
ASDSRVTVGTEAF
>TRBV7-2|-|TRBJ2-5
ASSLDQGSETQY
>TRBV28|many|TRBJ2-3
ASSGTGPGDTQY
>TRBV5-8|many|TRBJ1-2
ASTRGLTYGYT
>TRBV4-2|many|TRBJ2-5
ASSQVGGGDQETQY
>TRBV20-1|many|TRBJ2-5
SGSEGQETQY
>TRBV28|-|TRBJ1-3
ASSPLFGAKGNTIY
>TRBV6-1|-|TRBJ2-7
ASRNVVEQY
>TRBV7-9|many|TRBJ1-2
ASSLPDRGGYT
>TRBV10-2|many|TRBJ1-2
ASSEEGRDYGYT
>TRBV30|once|TRBJ1-5
AWSGGSGDNQPQH
>TRBV11-2|many|TRBJ2-5
ASSLVLGVLQETQY
>TRBV28|few|TRBJ2-7
ASGFFTEQY
>TRBV28|many|TRBJ2-1
ASREYNEQF
>TRBV11-2|-|TRBJ1-2
ASSLGHGGYGYT
>TRBV5-6|many|TRBJ1-6
ASSLTVERPLH